Below are 26 T cell receptor beta chains sequenced from a single sample in a study of T cell responses to AZD1222 COVID-19 vaccine. Produced via immunoSEQ multiplex PCR; TCRdb's table is partial and in-frame only. Of around 130,000 clones in the sample, 88% are singletons; the top ten hold around 3.6%. The sequencing used peripheral blood, collected on day 0 of AZD1222 vaccination. The receptor set was obtained from an adult in good health.

This rearrangement joins TRBV6-6 to TRBJ1-2, with 9 bases identical to TRBD1. Germline CDR1 is MNHNY and CDR2 is SVGAGI (reference sequence). The CDR3 totals 13 residues. The ends lost 5 bases at V and 8 bases at J; junction bases unmatched: 6. The CDR3 DNA sequence: TGTGCCAGCAGTGGGGGACAGGGTGAAGGCTACACCTTC. Translation: CASSGGQGEGYTF.

The rearrangement joins TRBV5-6 to TRBJ2-3, with D possibly matching TRBD2 (6 bases). Trimming took 0 bases from V and 1 from J, leaving 18 bases between them. Germline V gives CDR1 SGHDT, CDR2 YYEEEE. CDR3 length equals 18 residues. The CDR3 loop is CASSLAGVPGGGTDTQYF. The CDR3 DNA sequence: TGTGCCAGCAGCTTGGCCGGGGTCCCCGGGGGTGGCACAGATACGCAGTATTTT. The whole variable domain, filled in from reference TRBV5-6 and TRBJ2-3, reads DAGVTQSPTHLIKTRGQQVTLRCSPKSGHDTVSWYQQALGQGPQFIFQYYEEEERQRGNFPDRFSGHQFPNYSSELNVNALLLGDSALYLCASSLAGVPGGGTDTQYFGPGTRLTVL.

This clone was seen more than once but under ten times. The rearrangement links TRBV13 to TRBJ1-3; a weak D match, TRBD1 (6 bases). V was cut by 5 bases and J by 0 bases, with 14 bases left in between. CDR1 and CDR2 (germline): PRHDT, FYEKMQ (reference sequence). The CDR3 runs 16 residues. The CDR3 is CASSPTGRSSGNTIYF. DNA for the CDR3: TGTGCCAGCAGCCCGACAGGCCGGAGCTCTGGAAACACCATATATTTT. The full variable domain, rest sourced from reference TRBV13 and TRBJ1-3, is AAGVIQSPRHLIKEKRETATLKCYPIPRHDTVYWYQQGPGQDPQFLISFYEKMQSDKGSIPDRFSAQQFSDYHSELNMSSLELGDSALYFCASSPTGRSSGNTIYFGEGSWLTVV.

The chain couples TRBV5-6 to TRBJ1-2; 9 bases map to TRBD1. The junction had 6 bases not matched to a gene; V was cut back by 3 bases and J by 3 bases. CDR1 SGHDT and CDR2 YYEEEE come from the germline V gene. The CDR3 has 15 amino acids. Written as DNA, the CDR3 is TGTGCCAGCAGCTATCGGGACAGGGACTACTATGGCTACACCTTC. It codes for CASSYRDRDYYGYTF.

V and J are TRBV29-1 and TRBJ1-2, with 8 bases identical to TRBD1. The junction had 11 bases not matched to a gene; V was cut back by 5 bases and J by 6 bases. The CDR3 consists of 14 residues. Germline assignment: CDR1 SQVTM and CDR2 ANQGSEA. The CDR3 bases are TGCAGCGTTATACGTGACAGGGGCAGGGATGGCTACACCTTC. Protein: CSVIRDRGRDGYTF.

The chain has TRBV9 and TRBJ2-7, with TRBD2 matching 9 bases. The ends lost 3 bases at V and 3 bases at J; junction bases unmatched: 4. This CDR3 contains 14 residues. The germline V gene has CDR1 SGDLS and CDR2 YYNGEE. As DNA, the CDR3 is TGTGCCAGCAGCGGCGCTAGCGGGATCTACGAGCAGTACTTC. Amino acids: CASSGASGIYEQYF.

The chain links TRBV9 to TRBJ1-2; tentatively, D is TRBD1 (5 bases). CDR1 and CDR2 (germline): SGDLS, YYNGEE. Trimming pared 4 bases from V and 8 bases from J, leaving 12 bases between. CDR3 length: 12 residues. For the CDR3, the DNA is TGTGCCAGCAGCCAGGGTGAGGCGGGCTACACCTTC. Residues: CASSQGEAGYTF. Together with reference TRBV9 and TRBJ1-2, the CDR3 gives the full variable domain: DSGVTQTPKHLITATGQRVTLRCSPRSGDLSVYWYQQSLDQGLQFLIQYYNGEERAKGNILERFSAQQFPDLHSELNLSSLELGDSALYFCASSQGEAGYTFGSGTRLTVV.

This chain uses TRBV4-1 with TRBJ1-1; D remains ambiguous. The V and J ends lost 0 bases and 3 bases respectively, with 8 bases between them. In germline, CDR1 is MGHRA, CDR2 YSYEKL. The CDR3 is 14 residues long. The CDR3 here is CASSQDVSDTEAFF. In DNA, the CDR3 is TGCGCCAGCAGCCAAGATGTAAGTGACACTGAAGCTTTCTTT.

This chain joins TRBV5-1 and TRBJ1-3, with D maybe TRBD1 (6 bases). The CDR3 is made up of 17 amino acids. V was pared by 0 bases and J by 1 base, with 14 bases between. Germline values: CDR1 SGHRS, CDR2 YFSETQ. The CDR3 loop is CASSLAMVGASGNTIYF. The CDR3 DNA reads as TGCGCCAGCAGCTTGGCCATGGTGGGGGCGTCTGGAAACACCATATATTTT.

The V gene is TRBV7-9, the J gene TRBJ1-3; 7 bases agree with TRBD1. V shed 2 bases and J 0 bases; nucleotides not matched to a gene: 10. CDR1 is SEHNR, CDR2 FQNEAQ, per germline (reference sequence). This CDR3 contains 18 residues. CDR3 region: CASSLRGGQADSGNTIYF. CDR3 in DNA: TGTGCCAGCAGCTTACGGGGCGGACAGGCGGACTCTGGAAACACCATATATTTT.

This sequence joins TRBV7-2 and TRBJ1-3; tentatively, D is TRBD1 (5 bases). Germline V gene data show CDR1 as SGHTA and CDR2 as FQGNSA. CDR3 length equals 14 residues. V was shortened by 2 bases and J by 7 bases, with 12 bases between the two germline ends. Here the CDR3 reads CASSLLGAANTIYF. The CDR3 DNA follows: TGTGCCAGCAGCTTATTAGGGGCTGCCAACACCATATATTTT.

The V call is TRBV7-9, the J call TRBJ1-4; possibly TRBD1 for D (5 bases). CDR1 and CDR2 (germline): SEHNR, FQNEAQ (reference sequence). V lost 6 bases and J 10 bases, leaving 12 bases between the germline ends. This CDR3 comprises 12 residues. In DNA form, the CDR3 reads TGTGCCAGCAGTATCCGACAGACAAAACTGTTTTTT. Translated: CASSIRQTKLFF.

The rearrangement joins TRBV9 to TRBJ1-1; D is perhaps TRBD1 (5 bases). V lost 6 bases to trimming and J lost 1 base, with 16 bases between them. Germline V gene data show CDR1 as SGDLS and CDR2 as YYNGEE. The length of the CDR3 is 15 residues. The CDR3 bases are TGTGCCAGCAACCCCTGGGGGGGTGCGAACACTGAAGCTTTCTTT. Its translation: CASNPWGGANTEAFF.

The chain couples TRBV9 to TRBJ1-2; 7 positions match TRBD1. V was pared by 4 bases and J by 2 bases, with 8 bases of the junction left unmatched. In germline, CDR1 is SGDLS, CDR2 YYNGEE. The CDR3 loop spans 15 amino acids. The CDR3 region has the DNA TGTGCCAGCAGCCCCGGGCAGGGGGTAAACTATGGCTACACCTTC. Translating it yields CASSPGQGVNYGYTF.

The sample holds one count of this clone. CDR3 in DNA: TGTGCCAGCAGCTTCCCAGGGATCACTGAAGCTTTCTTT. It translates to CASSFPGITEAFF. The chain carries TRBV7-2 and TRBJ1-1; weak D call: TRBD1 (5 bases). Germline V gene data show CDR1 as SGHTA and CDR2 as FQGNSA. The V end was cut by 3 bases, the J end by 4 bases, with 9 bases between. CDR3 length: 13 amino acids. The whole variable domain, filled in from reference TRBV7-2 and TRBJ1-1, reads GAGVSQSPSNKVTEKGKDVELRCDPISGHTALYWYRQSLGQGLEFLIYFQGNSAPDKSGLPSDRFSAERTGGSVSTLTIQRTQQEDSAVYLCASSFPGITEAFFGQGTRLTVV.

For the CDR3, the DNA is TGTGCCAGCAGCCTCACCGGGACTAGCGATATAGCGAACACCGGGGAGCTGTTTTTT. This gives the protein CASSLTGTSDIANTGELFF. The chain is built from TRBV27 and TRBJ2-2, with 10 bases aligning to TRBD2. Germline values: CDR1 MNHEY, CDR2 SMNVEV (reference sequence). The V gene end was trimmed by 6 bases and the J gene end by 0 bases; junction bases not matched to a gene: 13. The CDR3 contains 19 residues.

This chain links TRBV2 with TRBJ2-6; D may match TRBD1 or TRBD2 (5 bases each). The V gene lost 5 bases and the J gene lost 0 bases, with 14 bases spanning the gap. Per germline, CDR1 SNHLY and CDR2 FYNNEI. The CDR3 runs to 17 residues. This chain's CDR3 is CASSSPGLSSGANVLTF. The CDR3 region has the DNA TGTGCCAGCAGTTCCCCGGGGCTCAGCTCTGGGGCCAACGTCCTGACTTTC.

The chain recombines TRBV3-1 (or the pseudogene TRBV3-2) with TRBJ2-7; possible D gene TRBD1, 6 bases. Trimming removed 5 bases from V and 2 bases from J, with 13 bases in between. CDR1 is LGHDT and CDR2 is YNNKEL in the germline V gene (reference sequence). CDR3 size: 14 residues. CDR3 sequence: CASSVTTGTYEQYF. In nucleotides, the CDR3 is TGTGCCAGCAGCGTGACGACAGGTACCTACGAGCAGTACTTC.

This chain joins TRBV5-1 and TRBJ1-4; D ambiguous. The CDR3 contains 13 residues. CDR1 is SGHRS, CDR2 YFSETQ, per germline. V was clipped by 4 bases and J by 5 bases, with 9 bases between them. DNA of the CDR3: TGCGCCAGCAGCACCAGATCAAATGAAAAACTGTTTTTT. This gives the protein CASSTRSNEKLFF.

The chain joins TRBV6-6 to TRBJ1-5; 7 bases map to TRBD1. The CDR3 spans 15 residues. Germline assignment: CDR1 MNHNY and CDR2 SVGAGI (reference sequence). V shed 8 bases and J 7 bases; nucleotides not matched to a gene: 14. This CDR3 reads CASALEGGFGQPQHF. The CDR3 DNA reads TGTGCCAGCGCCCTGGAAGGGGGCTTCGGACAGCCCCAGCATTTT.

The genes are TRBV27 and TRBJ2-3, with D maybe TRBD1 (5 bases). The germline V gene encodes CDR1 MNHEY and CDR2 SMNVEV (reference sequence). Deletions cut 7 bases from V and 2 bases from J, with 13 bases between. This CDR3 contains 14 residues. The CDR3 DNA reads TGTGCCAGCACCGAAAGCAGGGTCACAGATACGCAGTATTTT. This encodes CASTESRVTDTQYF.

The rearrangement links TRBV6-2 or TRBV6-3 to TRBJ1-1; D unresolved. This CDR3 spans 12 amino acids. Germline loops: CDR1 MNHEY, CDR2 SVGEGT. With 6 bases removed from V and 3 bases from J, the gap between germline ends came to 8 bases. The DNA for the CDR3 is TGTGCCAGCAGCCTTTGGGACACTGAAGCTTTCTTT. As protein: CASSLWDTEAFF.

This sequence joins TRBV28 and TRBJ1-1; no clear D gene. The CDR3 length is 11 residues. V was trimmed by 6 bases and J by 10 bases, leaving 12 bases between them. Germline CDR1 and CDR2: MDHEN and SYDVKM. DNA of the CDR3: TGTGCCAGCAGAACACCCCGGTTAGCTTTCTTT. This gives the protein CASRTPRLAFF.

The V call is TRBV4-2, the J call TRBJ1-4; D might be TRBD1 (6 bases). CDR1 LGHNA and CDR2 YNFKEQ come from the germline V gene. Between the trimmed V and J ends, which lost 2 bases and 0 bases, there was a span of 16 bases. The length of the CDR3 is 18 residues. The CDR3: CASSQLTGWETTNEKLFF. The CDR3 DNA is TGTGCCAGCAGCCAATTGACAGGTTGGGAGACAACTAATGAAAAACTGTTTTTT.

The V call is TRBV29-1, the J call TRBJ2-3, with TRBD1 matching 9 bases. This CDR3 has 14 amino acids. The ends lost 3 bases at V and 5 bases at J; junction bases unmatched: 6. Germline V gene data show CDR1 as SQVTM and CDR2 as ANQGSEA. CDR3 bases: TGCAGCGTTGAGCCGGGACAGGGAGGAGATACGCAGTATTTT. It is translated as CSVEPGQGGDTQYF.

V is TRBV7-9 and J is TRBJ1-5; TRBD1 aligns across 9 bases. CDR3 size: 16 residues. CDR1 is SEHNR and CDR2 is FQNEAQ in the germline V gene (reference sequence). Losses at the gene ends were 2 bases for V and 5 bases for J; bases not matched to a gene: 7. The CDR3 bases are TGTGCCAGCAGCTTAATACGGACAGGGGCGGATCAGCCCCAGCATTTT. As protein: CASSLIRTGADQPQHF.